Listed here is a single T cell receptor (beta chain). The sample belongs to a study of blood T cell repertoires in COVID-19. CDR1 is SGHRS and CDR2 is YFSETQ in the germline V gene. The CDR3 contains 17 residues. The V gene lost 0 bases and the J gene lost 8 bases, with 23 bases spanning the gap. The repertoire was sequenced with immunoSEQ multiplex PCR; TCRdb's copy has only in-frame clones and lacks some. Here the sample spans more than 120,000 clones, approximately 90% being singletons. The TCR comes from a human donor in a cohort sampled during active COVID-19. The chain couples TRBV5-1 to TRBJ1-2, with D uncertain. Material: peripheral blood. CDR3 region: CASSLDLMRGGRMGYTF. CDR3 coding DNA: TGCGCCAGCAGCTTGGATCTAATGCGAGGAGGGCGGATGGGCTACACCTTC.